One T cell receptor (beta chain) is described in this entry. The antigen is undetermined. Sequenced by immunoSEQ multiplex PCR; TCRdb stores in-frame clones only, minus some. The table records 30,000 to 40,000 clones, about 86% of them present only once. This record comes from a study of STAT3 mutations in large granular lymphocyte leukemia. Study-wide findings and caveats: In T-cell large granular lymphocyte leukemia, about half of patients showed multiple immunodominant subclonotypes.

Trimming removed 0 bases from V and 9 bases from J; junction bases left unmatched: 7. Germline V lookup: CDR1 GTSNPN, CDR2 SVGIG (reference sequence). The CDR3 totals 14 residues. The chain combines TRBV30 with TRBJ2-5; 10 bases align to TRBD2. The source of this sequence is a man in his sixties with T-cell large granular lymphocyte leukemia. Some clones in this sample may be carry-over from other donors' samples. The specimen sequenced was peripheral blood mononuclear cells. The CDR3 reads CAWSVERGGRAQYF. CDR3 nucleotides: TGTGCCTGGAGTGTGGAGCGGGGGGGGCGGGCCCAGTACTTC.